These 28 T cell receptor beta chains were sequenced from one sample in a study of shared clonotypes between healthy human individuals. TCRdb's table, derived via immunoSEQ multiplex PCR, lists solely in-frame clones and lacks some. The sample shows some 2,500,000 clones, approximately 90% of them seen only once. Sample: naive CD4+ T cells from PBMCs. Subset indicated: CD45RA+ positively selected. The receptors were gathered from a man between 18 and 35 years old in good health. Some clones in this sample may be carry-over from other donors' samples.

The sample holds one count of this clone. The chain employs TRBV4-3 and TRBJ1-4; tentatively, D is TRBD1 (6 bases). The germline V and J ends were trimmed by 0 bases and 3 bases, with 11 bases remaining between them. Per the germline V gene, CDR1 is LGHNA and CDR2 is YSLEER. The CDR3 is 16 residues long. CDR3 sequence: CASSQEDSAANEKLFF. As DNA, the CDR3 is TGCGCCAGCAGCCAAGAGGACAGCGCCGCTAATGAAAAACTGTTTTTT.

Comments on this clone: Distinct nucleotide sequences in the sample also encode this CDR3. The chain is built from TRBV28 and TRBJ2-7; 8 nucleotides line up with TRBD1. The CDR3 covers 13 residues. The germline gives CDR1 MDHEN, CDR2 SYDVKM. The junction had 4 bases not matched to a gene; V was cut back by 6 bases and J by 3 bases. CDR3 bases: TGTGCCAGCAGACCCGGACAGGGCTACGAGCAGTACTTC. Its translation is CASRPGQGYEQYF.

The CDR3 sequence is CASSGGRAYEQYF. For the CDR3, the DNA is TGTGCCAGCTCGGGGGGGAGGGCCTACGAGCAGTACTTC. J is TRBJ2-7 and V is TRBV18; 7 bases align to TRBD2. Germline V gene data show CDR1 as KGHSH and CDR2 as LQKENI. V dropped 6 bases and J dropped 2; count of bases not matched to a gene: 4. CDR3 length: 13 amino acids.

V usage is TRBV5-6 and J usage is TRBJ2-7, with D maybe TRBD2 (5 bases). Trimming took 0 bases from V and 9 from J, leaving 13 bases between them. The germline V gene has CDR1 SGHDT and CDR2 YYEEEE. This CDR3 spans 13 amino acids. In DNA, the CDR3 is TGTGCCAGCAGCTTGGGTGCAGTCGGAGGGCAGTACTTC. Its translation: CASSLGAVGGQYF.

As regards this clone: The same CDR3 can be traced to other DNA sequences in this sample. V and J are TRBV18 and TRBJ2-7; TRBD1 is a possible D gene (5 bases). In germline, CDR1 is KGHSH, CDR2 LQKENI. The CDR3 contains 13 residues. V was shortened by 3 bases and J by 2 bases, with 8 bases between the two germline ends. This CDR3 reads CASSPQGPYEQYF. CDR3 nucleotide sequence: TGTGCCAGCTCACCCCAGGGTCCCTACGAGCAGTACTTC.

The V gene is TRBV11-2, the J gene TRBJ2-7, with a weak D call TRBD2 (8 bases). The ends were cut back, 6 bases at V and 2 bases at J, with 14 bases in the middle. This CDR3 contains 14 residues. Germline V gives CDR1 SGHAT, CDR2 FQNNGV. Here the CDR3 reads CASRGLGGPYEQYF. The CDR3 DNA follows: TGTGCCAGCAGGGGACTAGGGGGCCCCTACGAGCAGTACTTC.

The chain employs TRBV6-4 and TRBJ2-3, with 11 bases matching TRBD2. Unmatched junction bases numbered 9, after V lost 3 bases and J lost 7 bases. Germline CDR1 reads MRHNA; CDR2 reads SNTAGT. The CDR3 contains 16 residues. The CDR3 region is CASSERLAGSPNTQYF. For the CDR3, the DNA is TGTGCCAGCAGTGAACGACTAGCGGGATCCCCGAATACGCAGTATTTT.

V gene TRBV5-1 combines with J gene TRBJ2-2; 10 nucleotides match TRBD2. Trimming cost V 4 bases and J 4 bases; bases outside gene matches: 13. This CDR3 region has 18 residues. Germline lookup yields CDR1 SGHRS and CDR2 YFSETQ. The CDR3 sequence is CASSIGASGREGTGELFF. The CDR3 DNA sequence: TGCGCCAGCAGCATTGGAGCTAGCGGGAGAGAGGGCACCGGGGAGCTGTTTTTT. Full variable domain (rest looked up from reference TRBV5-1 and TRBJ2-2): KAGVTQTPRYLIKTRGQQVTLSCSPISGHRSVSWYQQTPGQGLQFLFEYFSETQRNKGNFPGRFSGRQFSNSRSEMNVSTLELGDSALYLCASSIGASGREGTGELFFGEGSRLTVL.

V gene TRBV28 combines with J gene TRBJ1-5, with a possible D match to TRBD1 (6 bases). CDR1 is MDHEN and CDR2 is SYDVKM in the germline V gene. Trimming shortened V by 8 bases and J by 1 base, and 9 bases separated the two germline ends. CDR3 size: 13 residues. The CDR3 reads CASWGASNQPQHF. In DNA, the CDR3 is TGTGCCAGCTGGGGGGCGAGCAATCAGCCCCAGCATTTT. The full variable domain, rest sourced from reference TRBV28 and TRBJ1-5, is DVKVTQSSRYLVKRTGEKVFLECVQDMDHENMFWYRQDPGLGLRLIYFSYDVKMKEKGDIPEGYSVSREKKERFSLILESASTNQTSMYLCASWGASNQPQHFGDGTRLSIL.

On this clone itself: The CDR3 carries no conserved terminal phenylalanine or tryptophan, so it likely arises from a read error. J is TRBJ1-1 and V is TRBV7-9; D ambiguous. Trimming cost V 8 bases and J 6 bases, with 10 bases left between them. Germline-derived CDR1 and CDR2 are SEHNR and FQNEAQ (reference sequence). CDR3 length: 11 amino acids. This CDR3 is CASQREAEAFS. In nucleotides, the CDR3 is TGTGCCAGCCAAAGAGAAGCTGAAGCTTTCTCT.

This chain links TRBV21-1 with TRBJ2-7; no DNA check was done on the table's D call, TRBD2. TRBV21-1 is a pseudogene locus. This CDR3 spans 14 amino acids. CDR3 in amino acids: CASRETSGSYEQYF. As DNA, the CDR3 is TGTGCCAGCAGAGAGACTAGCGGGTCCTACGAGCAGTACTTC.

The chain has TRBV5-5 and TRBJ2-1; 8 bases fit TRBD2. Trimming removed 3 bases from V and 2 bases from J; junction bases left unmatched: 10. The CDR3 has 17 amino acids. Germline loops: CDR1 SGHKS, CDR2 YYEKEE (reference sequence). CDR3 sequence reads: CASSSGLGGGTYNEQFF. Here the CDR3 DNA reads TGTGCCAGCAGCTCGGGACTAGGAGGTGGAACCTACAATGAGCAGTTCTTC.

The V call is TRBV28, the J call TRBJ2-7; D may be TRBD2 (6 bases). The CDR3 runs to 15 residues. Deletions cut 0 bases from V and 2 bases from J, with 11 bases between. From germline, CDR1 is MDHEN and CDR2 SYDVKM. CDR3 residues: CASSLWRDLAYEQYF. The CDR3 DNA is TGTGCCAGCAGTTTATGGCGGGATTTAGCCTACGAGCAGTACTTC.

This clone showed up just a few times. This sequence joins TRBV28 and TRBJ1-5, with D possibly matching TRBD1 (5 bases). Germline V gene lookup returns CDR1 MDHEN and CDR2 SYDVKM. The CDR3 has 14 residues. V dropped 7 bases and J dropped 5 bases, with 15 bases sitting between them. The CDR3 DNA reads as TGTGCCAGCAAAGCAGGGACGGTAGATCAGCCCCAGCATTTT. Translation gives CASKAGTVDQPQHF.

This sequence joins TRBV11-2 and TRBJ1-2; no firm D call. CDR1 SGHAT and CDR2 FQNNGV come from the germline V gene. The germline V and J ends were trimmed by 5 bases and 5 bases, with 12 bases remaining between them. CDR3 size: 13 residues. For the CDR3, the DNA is TGTGCCAGCAGCCCTGGACTAGGTTATGGCTACACCTTC. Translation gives CASSPGLGYGYTF. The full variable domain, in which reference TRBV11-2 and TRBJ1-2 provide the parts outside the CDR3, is EAGVAQSPRYKIIEKRQSVAFWCNPISGHATLYWYQQILGQGPKLLIQFQNNGVVDDSQLPKDRFSAERLKGVDSTLKIQPAKLEDSAVYLCASSPGLGYGYTFGSGTRLTVV.

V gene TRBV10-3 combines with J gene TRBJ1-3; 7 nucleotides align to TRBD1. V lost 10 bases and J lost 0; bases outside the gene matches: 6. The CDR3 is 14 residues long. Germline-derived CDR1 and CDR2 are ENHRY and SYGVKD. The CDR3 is CATSTGPSGNTIYF. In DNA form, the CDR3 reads TGTGCCACATCGACAGGGCCCTCTGGAAACACCATATATTTT.

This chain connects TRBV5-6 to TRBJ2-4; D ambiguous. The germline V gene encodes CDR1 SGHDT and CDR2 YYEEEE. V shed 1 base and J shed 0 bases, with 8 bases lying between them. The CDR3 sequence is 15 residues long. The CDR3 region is CASSLRRIAKNIQYF. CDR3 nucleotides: TGTGCCAGCAGCTTGAGGCGGATAGCCAAAAACATTCAGTACTTC.

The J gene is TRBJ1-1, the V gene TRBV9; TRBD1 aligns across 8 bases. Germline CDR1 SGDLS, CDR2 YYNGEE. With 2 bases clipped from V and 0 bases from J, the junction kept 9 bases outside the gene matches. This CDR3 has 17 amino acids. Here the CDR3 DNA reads TGTGCCAGCAGCGTTGGGACAGGCACGAAGATGAACACTGAAGCTTTCTTT. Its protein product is CASSVGTGTKMNTEAFF.

The CDR3 DNA follows: TGTGCCAGCAGCTCCTGGGGGAGGAGAAGGACCGGGGAGCTGTTTTTT. Its translation is CASSSWGRRRTGELFF. The chain combines TRBV11-2 with TRBJ2-2, with D perhaps matching TRBD2 (6 bases). V gave up 4 bases and J gave up 5 bases, with 17 bases separating them. CDR3 length: 16 residues. Germline assignment: CDR1 SGHAT and CDR2 FQNNGV. Supplemented by reference TRBV11-2 and TRBJ2-2, the full variable domain reads EAGVAQSPRYKIIEKRQSVAFWCNPISGHATLYWYQQILGQGPKLLIQFQNNGVVDDSQLPKDRFSAERLKGVDSTLKIQPAKLEDSAVYLCASSSWGRRRTGELFFGEGSRLTVL.

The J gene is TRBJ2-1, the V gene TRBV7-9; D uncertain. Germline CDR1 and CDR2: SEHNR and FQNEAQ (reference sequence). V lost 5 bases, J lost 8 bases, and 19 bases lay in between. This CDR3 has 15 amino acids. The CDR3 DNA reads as TGTGCCAGCAGCGCAAGTCTGGCCTGGCTCCATGAGCAGTTCTTC. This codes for CASSASLAWLHEQFF.

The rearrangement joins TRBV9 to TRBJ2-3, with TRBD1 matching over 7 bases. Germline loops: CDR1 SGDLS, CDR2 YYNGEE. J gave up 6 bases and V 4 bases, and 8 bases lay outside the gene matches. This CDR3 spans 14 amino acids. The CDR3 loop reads CASSSRQGADTQYF. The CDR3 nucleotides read TGTGCCAGCAGCTCCCGACAGGGTGCGGATACGCAGTATTTT.

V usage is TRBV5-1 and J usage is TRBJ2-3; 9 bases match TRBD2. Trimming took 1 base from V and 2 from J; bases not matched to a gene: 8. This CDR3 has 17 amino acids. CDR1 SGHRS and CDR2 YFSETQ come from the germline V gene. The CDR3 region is CASSLSPIAGATDTQYF. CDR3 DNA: TGCGCCAGCAGCTTGTCCCCTATAGCGGGAGCCACAGATACGCAGTATTTT. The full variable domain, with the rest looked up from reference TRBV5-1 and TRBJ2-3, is KAGVTQTPRYLIKTRGQQVTLSCSPISGHRSVSWYQQTPGQGLQFLFEYFSETQRNKGNFPGRFSGRQFSNSRSEMNVSTLELGDSALYLCASSLSPIAGATDTQYFGPGTRLTVL.

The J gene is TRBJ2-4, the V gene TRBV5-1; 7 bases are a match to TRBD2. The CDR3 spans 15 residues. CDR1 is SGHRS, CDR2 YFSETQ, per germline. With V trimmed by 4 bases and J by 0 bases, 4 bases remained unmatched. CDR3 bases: TGCGCCAGCAGCATCCCGGGGGGAGCCAAAAACATTCAGTACTTC. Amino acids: CASSIPGGAKNIQYF.

The CDR3 region has the DNA TGTGCCAGCAGCCCACCGGGGCGGGATTGGGACGAGCAGTACTTC. Translating it yields CASSPPGRDWDEQYF. J is TRBJ2-7 and V is TRBV6-5; tentatively, D is TRBD2 (6 bases). V was cut by 6 bases and J by 5 bases, with 20 bases left in between. Germline V lookup: CDR1 MNHEY, CDR2 SVGAGI. There are 15 residues in the CDR3.

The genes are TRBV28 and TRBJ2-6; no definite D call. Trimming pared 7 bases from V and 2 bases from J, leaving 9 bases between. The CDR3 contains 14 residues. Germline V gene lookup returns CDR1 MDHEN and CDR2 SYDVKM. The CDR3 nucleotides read TGTGCCAGCAAGGCGGAACCTGGGGCCAACGTCCTGACTTTC. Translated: CASKAEPGANVLTF. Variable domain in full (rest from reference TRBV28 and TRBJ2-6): DVKVTQSSRYLVKRTGEKVFLECVQDMDHENMFWYRQDPGLGLRLIYFSYDVKMKEKGDIPEGYSVSREKKERFSLILESASTNQTSMYLCASKAEPGANVLTFGAGSRLTVL.

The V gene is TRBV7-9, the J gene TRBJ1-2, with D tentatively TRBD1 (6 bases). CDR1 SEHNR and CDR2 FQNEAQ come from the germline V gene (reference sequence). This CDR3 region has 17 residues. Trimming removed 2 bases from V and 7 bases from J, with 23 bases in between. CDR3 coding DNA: TGTGCCAGCAGCTTATCCAGGTGGGGGCAGGGGTTTGCTGGCTACACCTTC. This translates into CASSLSRWGQGFAGYTF.

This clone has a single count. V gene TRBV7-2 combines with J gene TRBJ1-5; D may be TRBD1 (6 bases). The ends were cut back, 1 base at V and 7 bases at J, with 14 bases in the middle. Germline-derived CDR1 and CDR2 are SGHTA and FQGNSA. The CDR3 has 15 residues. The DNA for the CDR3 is TGTGCCAGCAGCTTAGTTCAAGGGGGGGGACAGCCCCAGCATTTT. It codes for CASSLVQGGGQPQHF.

CDR3 sequence: CASHLGLLYEQYF. In nucleotides, the CDR3 is TGTGCCAGCCATTTAGGACTCCTCTACGAGCAGTACTTC. The chain uses TRBV6-1 and TRBJ2-7, with a possible D match to TRBD2 (5 bases). CDR1 and CDR2 from the germline V gene are MNHNS and SASEGT. Trimming shortened V by 8 bases and J by 3 bases, and 14 bases separated the two germline ends. This CDR3 has 13 residues.